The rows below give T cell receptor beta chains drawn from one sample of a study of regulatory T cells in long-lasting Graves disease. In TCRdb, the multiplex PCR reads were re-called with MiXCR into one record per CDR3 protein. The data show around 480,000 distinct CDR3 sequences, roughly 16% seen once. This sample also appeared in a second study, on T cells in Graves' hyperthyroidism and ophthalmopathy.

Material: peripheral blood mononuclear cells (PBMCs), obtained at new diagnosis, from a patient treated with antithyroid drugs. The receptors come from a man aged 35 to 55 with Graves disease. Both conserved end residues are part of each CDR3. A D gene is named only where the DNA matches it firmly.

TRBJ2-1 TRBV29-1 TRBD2 CSVAGTTSYNEQFF
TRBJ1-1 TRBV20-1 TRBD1 CSARGPGTGPEAFF
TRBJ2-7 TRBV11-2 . CASSLSRGTEQYF
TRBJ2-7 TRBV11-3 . CASSLESSWHYEQYF
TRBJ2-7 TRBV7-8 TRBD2 CASSLTGGSPSYEQYF
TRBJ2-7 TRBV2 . CASSERLQHEQYF
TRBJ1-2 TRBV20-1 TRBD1 CSARDLTGGFDGYTF
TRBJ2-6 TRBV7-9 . CASSFDRSGANVLTF
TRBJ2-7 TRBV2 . CASSEVGPRRKQYF
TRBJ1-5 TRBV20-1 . CSARTVGQPQHF
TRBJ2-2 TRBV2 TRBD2 CASRAGGTSGANTGELFF
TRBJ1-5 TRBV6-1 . CASGYGSPVANQPQHF
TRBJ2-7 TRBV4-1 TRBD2 CASSQFGVSGSSEQYF
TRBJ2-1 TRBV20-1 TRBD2 CSADSGRASYNEQFF
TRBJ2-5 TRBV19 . CASSYWHGLQETQYF
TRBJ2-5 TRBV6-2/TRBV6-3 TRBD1 CASSSGTGRETQYF
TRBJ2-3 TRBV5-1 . CASSLGSFPDTQYF
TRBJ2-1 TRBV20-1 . CSARDPGLGSEQFF
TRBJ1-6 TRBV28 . CASSAGGGAYNSPLHF
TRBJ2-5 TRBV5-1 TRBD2 CASSLALAGADQETQYF
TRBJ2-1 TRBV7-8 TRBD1 CASRNPRDRGSNEQFF
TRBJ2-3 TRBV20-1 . CSARKMRIFTDTQYF
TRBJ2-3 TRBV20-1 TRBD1 CSAGQGARTDTQYF
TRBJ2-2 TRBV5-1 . CASSLGIGNTGELFF
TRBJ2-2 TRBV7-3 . CASSRGPRDTGELFF
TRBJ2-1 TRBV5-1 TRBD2 CASSSGLAGASEQFF
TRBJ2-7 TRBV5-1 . CASSFLRLPMHEQYF
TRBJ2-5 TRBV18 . CASSPEDLPGTQYF
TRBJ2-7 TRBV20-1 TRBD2 CSARGYQLAGYYEQYF
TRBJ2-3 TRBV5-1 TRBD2 CASSRGLAGVSTDTQYF
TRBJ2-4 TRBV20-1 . CSGRGGTVAKNIQYF
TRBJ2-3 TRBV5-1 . CASQIQGTDTQYF
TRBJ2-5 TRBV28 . CASSLTHPGKETQYF
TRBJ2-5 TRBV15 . CATSRGEGIETQYF
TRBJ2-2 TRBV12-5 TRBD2 CASGLVNPGLAGGRNTGELFF
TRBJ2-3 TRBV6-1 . CASRTWRKEYF
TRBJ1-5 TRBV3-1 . CASSQDNSNQPQHF
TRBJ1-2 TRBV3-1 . CASSQDTGRYGYTF